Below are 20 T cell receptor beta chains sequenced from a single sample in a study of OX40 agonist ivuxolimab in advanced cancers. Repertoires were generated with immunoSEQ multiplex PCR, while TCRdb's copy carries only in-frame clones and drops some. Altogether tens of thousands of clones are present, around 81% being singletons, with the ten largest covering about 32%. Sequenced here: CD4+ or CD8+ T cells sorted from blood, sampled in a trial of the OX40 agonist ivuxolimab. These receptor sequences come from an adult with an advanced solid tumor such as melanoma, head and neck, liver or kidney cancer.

CDR3 amino acids: CASSVEPAVYEQYF. The CDR3 bases are TGTGCCAGCAGCGTAGAGCCAGCGGTCTACGAGCAGTACTTC. The rearrangement uses TRBV9 and TRBJ2-7; D possibly corresponds to TRBD2 (5 bases). Germline V CDR1 and CDR2: SGDLS, YYNGEE. Deletions cut 0 bases from V and 3 bases from J, with 10 bases between. CDR3 size: 14 residues.

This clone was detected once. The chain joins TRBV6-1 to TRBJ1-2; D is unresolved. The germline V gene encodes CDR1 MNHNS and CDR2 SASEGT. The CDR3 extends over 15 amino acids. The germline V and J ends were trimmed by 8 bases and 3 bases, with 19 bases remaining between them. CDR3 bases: TGTGCCAGCCGGAGGATCGGGCAGTTCCACTATGGCTACACCTTC. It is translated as CASRRIGQFHYGYTF.

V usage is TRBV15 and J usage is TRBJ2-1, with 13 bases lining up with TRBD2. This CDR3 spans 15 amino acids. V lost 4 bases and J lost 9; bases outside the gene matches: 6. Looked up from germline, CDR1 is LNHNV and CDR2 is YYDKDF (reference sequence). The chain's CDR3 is CATSITSGGALEQFF. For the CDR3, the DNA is TGTGCCACCAGCATTACTAGCGGGGGGGCCCTTGAGCAGTTCTTC.

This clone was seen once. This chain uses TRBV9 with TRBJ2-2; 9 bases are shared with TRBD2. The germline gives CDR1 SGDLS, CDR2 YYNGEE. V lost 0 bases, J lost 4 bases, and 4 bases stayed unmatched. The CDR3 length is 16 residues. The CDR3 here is CASSVGSGGSTGELFF. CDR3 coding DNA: TGTGCCAGCAGCGTAGGCAGCGGGGGGTCCACCGGGGAGCTGTTTTTT.

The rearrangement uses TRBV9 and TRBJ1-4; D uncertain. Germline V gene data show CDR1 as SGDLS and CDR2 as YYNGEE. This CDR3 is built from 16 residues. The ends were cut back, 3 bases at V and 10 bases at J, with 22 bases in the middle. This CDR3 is CASSASSGSSAGKLFF. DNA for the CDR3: TGTGCCAGCAGCGCTTCTTCCGGATCCTCGGCCGGAAAACTGTTTTTT. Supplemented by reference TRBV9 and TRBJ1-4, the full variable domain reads DSGVTQTPKHLITATGQRVTLRCSPRSGDLSVYWYQQSLDQGLQFLIQYYNGEERAKGNILERFSAQQFPDLHSELNLSSLELGDSALYFCASSASSGSSAGKLFFGSGTQLSVL.

The CDR3 sequence: CAWREREHSYEQYF. The CDR3 DNA is TGTGCCTGGAGGGAGCGGGAGCACTCCTACGAGCAGTACTTC. The gene calls are TRBV30 and TRBJ2-7; 8 bases are shared with TRBD2. J lost 0 bases, V lost 3 bases, and 4 bases had no gene match. The germline CDR1 and CDR2 sequences are GTSNPN and SVGIG (reference sequence). CDR3 length: 14 residues.

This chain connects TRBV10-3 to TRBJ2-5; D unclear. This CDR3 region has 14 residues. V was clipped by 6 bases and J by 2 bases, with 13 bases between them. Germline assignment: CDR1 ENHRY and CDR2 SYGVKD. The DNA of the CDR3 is TGTGCCATCAGCGACGAACCACTGCAAGAGACCCAGTACTTC. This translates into CAISDEPLQETQYF.

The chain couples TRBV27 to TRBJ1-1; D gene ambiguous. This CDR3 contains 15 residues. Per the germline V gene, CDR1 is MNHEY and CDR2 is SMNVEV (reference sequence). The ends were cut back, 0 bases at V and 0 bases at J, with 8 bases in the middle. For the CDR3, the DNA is TGTGCCAGCAGTTTATCCGGAAGAATGAACACTGAAGCTTTCTTT. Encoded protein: CASSLSGRMNTEAFF.

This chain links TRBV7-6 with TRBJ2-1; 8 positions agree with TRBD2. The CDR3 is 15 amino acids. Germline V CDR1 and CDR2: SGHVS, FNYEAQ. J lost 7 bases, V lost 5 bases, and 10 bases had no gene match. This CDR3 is CASSHPRTSLNEQFF. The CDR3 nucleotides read TGTGCCAGCAGCCATCCAAGGACTAGCTTGAATGAGCAGTTCTTC.

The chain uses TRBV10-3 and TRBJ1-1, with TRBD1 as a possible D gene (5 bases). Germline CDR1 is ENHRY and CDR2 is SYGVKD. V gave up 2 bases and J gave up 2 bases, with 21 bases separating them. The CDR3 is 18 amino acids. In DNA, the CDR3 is TGTGCCATCAGTGAGAGTGGTAGGGGAGCATATAGAAACACTGAAGCTTTCTTT. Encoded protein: CAISESGRGAYRNTEAFF.

Here the CDR3 reads CASSLGLAGINEQYF. The CDR3 DNA reads as TGTGCCAGCAGCTTAGGACTAGCGGGGATAAACGAGCAGTACTTC. The chain links TRBV7-2 to TRBJ2-5, with 11 bases fitting TRBD2. The J call may be incorrect, as the DNA end agrees better with TRBJ2-7. This CDR3 has 15 amino acids. Germline V gene lookup returns CDR1 SGHTA and CDR2 FQGNSA.

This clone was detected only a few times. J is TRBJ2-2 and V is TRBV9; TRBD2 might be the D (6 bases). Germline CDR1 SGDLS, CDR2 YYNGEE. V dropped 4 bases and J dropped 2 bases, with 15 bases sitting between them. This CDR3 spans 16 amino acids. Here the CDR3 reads CASSPPGTGNTGELFF. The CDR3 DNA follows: TGTGCCAGCAGCCCTCCCGGGACTGGTAACACCGGGGAGCTGTTTTTT.

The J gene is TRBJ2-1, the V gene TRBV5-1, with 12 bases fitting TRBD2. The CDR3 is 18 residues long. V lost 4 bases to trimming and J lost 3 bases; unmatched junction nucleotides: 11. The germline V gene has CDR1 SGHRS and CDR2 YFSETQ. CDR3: CASSPVPSGRAIYNEQFF. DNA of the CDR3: TGCGCCAGCAGCCCAGTTCCTAGCGGGAGGGCCATCTACAATGAGCAGTTCTTC. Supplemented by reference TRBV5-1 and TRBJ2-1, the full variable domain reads KAGVTQTPRYLIKTRGQQVTLSCSPISGHRSVSWYQQTPGQGLQFLFEYFSETQRNKGNFPGRFSGRQFSNSRSEMNVSTLELGDSALYLCASSPVPSGRAIYNEQFFGPGTRLTVL.

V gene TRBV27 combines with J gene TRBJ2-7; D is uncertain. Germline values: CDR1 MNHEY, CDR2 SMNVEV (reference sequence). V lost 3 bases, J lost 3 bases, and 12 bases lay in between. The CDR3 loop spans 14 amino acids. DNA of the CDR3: TGTGCCAGCAGTTTTTCGGGTTTAATCTACGAGCAGTACTTC. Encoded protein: CASSFSGLIYEQYF.

CDR3 amino acids: CASRTGNQGETQYF. The DNA for the CDR3 is TGTGCCAGCAGAACAGGCAACCAAGGGGAGACCCAGTACTTC. The chain is built from TRBV7-9 and TRBJ2-5, with D maybe TRBD1 (5 bases). The germline V gene has CDR1 SEHNR and CDR2 FQNEAQ (reference sequence). The CDR3 length is 14 residues. The ends were cut back, 6 bases at V and 5 bases at J, with 16 bases in the middle.

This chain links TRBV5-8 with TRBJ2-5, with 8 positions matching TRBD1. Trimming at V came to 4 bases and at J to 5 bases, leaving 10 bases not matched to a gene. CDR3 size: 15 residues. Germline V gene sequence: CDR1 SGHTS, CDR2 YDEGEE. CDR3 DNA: TGTGCCAGCAGCAACAACACAGGGGGTCATGAGACCCAGTACTTC. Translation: CASSNNTGGHETQYF.

The DNA for the CDR3 is TGTGCCACGACTAGCGGGAACACCGGGGAGCTGTTTTTT. It specifies CATTSGNTGELFF. The chain is built from TRBV10-3 and TRBJ2-2; 9 bases match TRBD2. Trimming took 10 bases from V and 1 from J; bases not matched to a gene: 1. CDR1 and CDR2 (germline): ENHRY, SYGVKD. The CDR3 covers 13 residues.

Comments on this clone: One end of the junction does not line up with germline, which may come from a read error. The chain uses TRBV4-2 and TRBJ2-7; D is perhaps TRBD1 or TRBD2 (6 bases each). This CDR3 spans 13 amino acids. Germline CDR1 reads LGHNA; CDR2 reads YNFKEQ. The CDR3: CASSQARPGARDF. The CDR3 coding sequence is TGTGCCAGCAGCCAAGCCCGGCCGGGGGCAAGGGACTTC.

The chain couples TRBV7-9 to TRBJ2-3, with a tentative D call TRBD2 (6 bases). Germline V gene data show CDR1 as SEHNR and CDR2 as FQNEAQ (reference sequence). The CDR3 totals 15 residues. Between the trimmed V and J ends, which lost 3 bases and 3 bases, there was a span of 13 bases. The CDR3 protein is CASSFTLAATDTQYF. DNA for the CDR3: TGTGCCAGCAGCTTCACTTTAGCGGCAACAGATACGCAGTATTTT.

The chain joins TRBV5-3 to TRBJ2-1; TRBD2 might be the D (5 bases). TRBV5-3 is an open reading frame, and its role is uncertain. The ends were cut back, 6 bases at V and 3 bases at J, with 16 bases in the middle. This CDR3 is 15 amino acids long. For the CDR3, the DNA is TGTGCCAGAAACGAGGCAGCGGTGGTCTACAATGAGCAGTTCTTC. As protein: CARNEAAVVYNEQFF.